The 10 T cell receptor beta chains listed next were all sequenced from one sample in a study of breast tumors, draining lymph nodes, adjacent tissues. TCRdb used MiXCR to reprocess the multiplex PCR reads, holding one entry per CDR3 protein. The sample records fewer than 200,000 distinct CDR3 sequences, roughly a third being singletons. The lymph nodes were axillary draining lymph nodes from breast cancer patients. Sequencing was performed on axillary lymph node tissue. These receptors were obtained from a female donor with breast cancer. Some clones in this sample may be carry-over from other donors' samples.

The CDR3 DNA reads as TGTGCCAGCAGCTCTCCGGGAGGAAACACCGGGGAGCTGTTTTTT. It is translated as CASSSPGGNTGELFF. The chain couples TRBV11-3 to TRBJ2-2; 7 bases map to TRBD2. The CDR3 sequence is 15 residues long. CDR1 SGHNT and CDR2 YENEEA come from the germline V gene. Unmatched junction bases numbered 4, after V lost 4 bases and J lost 2 bases.

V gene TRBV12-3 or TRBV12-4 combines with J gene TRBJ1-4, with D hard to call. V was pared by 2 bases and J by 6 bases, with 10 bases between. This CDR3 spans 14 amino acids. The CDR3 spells CASSLSGRHEKLFF. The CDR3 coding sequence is TGTGCCAGCAGTTTAAGCGGGAGGCATGAAAAACTGTTTTTT.

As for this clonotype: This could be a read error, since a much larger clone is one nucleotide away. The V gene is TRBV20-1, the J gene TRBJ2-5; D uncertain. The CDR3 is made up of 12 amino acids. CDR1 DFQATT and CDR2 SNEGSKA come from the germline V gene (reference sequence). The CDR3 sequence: CGASINMETQYF. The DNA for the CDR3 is TGCGGTGCTAGTATTAATATGGAGACCCAGTACTTC.

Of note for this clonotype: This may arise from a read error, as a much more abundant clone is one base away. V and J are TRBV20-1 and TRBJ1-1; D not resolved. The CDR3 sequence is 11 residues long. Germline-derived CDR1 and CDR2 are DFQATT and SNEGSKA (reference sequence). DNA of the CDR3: TGCAGTGCTAGGAGGAACACTGAAGCTTCCTTT. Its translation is CSARRNTEASF.

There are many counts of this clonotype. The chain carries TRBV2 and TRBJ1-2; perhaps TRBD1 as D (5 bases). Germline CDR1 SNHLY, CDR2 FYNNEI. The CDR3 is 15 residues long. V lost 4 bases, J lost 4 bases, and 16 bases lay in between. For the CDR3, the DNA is TGTGCCAGCAGTGGCCAGGGTGGTGTCGGCTATGGCTACACCTTC. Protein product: CASSGQGGVGYGYTF.

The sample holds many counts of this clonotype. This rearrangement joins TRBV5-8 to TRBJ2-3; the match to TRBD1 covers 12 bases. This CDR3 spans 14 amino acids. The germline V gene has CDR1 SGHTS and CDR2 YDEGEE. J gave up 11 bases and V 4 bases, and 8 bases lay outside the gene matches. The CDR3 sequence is CASSQGTGGVGQYF. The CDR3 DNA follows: TGTGCCAGCAGCCAAGGGACAGGGGGCGTAGGGCAGTATTTT.

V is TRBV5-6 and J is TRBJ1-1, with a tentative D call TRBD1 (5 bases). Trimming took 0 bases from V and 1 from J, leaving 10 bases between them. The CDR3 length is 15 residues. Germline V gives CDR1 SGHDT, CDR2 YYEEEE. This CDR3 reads CASSLDETANTEAFF. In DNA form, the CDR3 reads TGTGCCAGCAGCTTGGACGAGACAGCGAACACTGAAGCTTTCTTT.

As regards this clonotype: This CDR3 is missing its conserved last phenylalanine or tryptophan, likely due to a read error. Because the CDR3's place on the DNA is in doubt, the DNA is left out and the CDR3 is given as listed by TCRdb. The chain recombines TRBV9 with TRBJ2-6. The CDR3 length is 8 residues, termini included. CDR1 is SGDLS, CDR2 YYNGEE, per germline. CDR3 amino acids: CASSIRTS.

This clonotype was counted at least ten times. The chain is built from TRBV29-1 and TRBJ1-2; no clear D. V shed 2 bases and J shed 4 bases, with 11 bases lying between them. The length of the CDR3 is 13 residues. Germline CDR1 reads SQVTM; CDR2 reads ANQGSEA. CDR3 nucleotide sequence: TGCAGCGTTGAACATGCCAACTTCTATGGCTACACCTTC. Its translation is CSVEHANFYGYTF.

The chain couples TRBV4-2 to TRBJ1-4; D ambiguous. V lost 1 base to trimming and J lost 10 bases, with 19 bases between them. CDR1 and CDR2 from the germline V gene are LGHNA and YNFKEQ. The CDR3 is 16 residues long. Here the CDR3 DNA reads TGTGCCAGCAGCCAAGCGGTTGACCTTAATTGGGGAAAACTGTTTTTT. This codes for CASSQAVDLNWGKLFF.